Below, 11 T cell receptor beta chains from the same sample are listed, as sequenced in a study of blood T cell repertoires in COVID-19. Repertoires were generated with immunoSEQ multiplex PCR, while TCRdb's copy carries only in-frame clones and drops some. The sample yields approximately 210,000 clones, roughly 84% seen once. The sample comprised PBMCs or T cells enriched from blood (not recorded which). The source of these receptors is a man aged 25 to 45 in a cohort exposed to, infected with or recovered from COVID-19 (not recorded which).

CDR3 in amino acids: CASSSNIERVQETQYF. For the CDR3, the DNA is TGTGCCAGCAGTTCAAATATCGAGCGGGTACAAGAGACCCAGTACTTC. The rearrangement links TRBV27 to TRBJ2-5, with D possibly matching TRBD2 (6 bases). The CDR3 sequence is 16 residues long. V was shortened by 4 bases and J by 2 bases, with 17 bases between the two germline ends. Germline V gene data show CDR1 as MNHEY and CDR2 as SMNVEV (reference sequence).

This chain's CDR3 is CASSSTDPNTIYF. The DNA for the CDR3 is TGTGCCAGCAGTTCGACAGATCCGAACACCATATATTTT. V and J are TRBV6-5 and TRBJ1-3; tentatively, D is TRBD1 (5 bases). Germline V gives CDR1 MNHEY, CDR2 SVGAGI. V was pared by 4 bases and J by 7 bases, with 11 bases between. The CDR3 is 13 residues long.

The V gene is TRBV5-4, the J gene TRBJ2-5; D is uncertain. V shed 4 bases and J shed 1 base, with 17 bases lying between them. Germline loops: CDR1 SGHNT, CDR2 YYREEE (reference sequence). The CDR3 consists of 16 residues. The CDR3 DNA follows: TGTGCCAGCAGCCGGTCCCTCGGGTTCACCCAAGAGACCCAGTACTTC. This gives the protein CASSRSLGFTQETQYF.

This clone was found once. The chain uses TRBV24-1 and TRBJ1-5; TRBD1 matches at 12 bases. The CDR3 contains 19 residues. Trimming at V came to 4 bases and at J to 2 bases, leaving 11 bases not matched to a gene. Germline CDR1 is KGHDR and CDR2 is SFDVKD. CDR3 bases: TGTGCCACCAGTGAGGGAGCGGGACAGGGGGCAATTGGCAATCAGCCCCAGCATTTT. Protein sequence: CATSEGAGQGAIGNQPQHF.

In DNA form, the CDR3 reads TGTGCCAATCTGAGACAGCCCCAGCATTTT. This sequence encodes CANLRQPQHF. This rearrangement joins TRBV19 to TRBJ1-5; D gene ambiguous. There are 10 residues in the CDR3. Germline loops: CDR1 LNHDA, CDR2 SQIVND (reference sequence). Trimming took off 10 bases at V and 7 bases at J, with 8 bases between the two ends.

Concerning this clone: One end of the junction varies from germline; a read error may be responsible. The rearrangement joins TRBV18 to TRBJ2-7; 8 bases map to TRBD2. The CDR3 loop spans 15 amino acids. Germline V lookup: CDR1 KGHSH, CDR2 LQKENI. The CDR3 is CASTPSGGELGEQYF. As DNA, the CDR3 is TGTGCCAGCACACCGTCGGGAGGGGAATTGGGCGAGCAGTACTTC.

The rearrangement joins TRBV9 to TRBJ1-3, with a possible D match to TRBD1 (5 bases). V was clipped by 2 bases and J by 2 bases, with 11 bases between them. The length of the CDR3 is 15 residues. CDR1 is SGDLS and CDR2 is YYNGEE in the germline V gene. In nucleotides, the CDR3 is TGTGCCAGCAGCGTCCAGGGAAATCCTGGAAACACCATATATTTT. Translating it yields CASSVQGNPGNTIYF.

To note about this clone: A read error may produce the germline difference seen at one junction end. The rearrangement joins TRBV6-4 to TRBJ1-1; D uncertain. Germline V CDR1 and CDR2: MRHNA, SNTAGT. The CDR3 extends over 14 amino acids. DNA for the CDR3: TGTGCCAGCAGTAACTCGCGGATGGGCACTGAAGCTTTCTTT. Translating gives CASSNSRMGTEAFF.

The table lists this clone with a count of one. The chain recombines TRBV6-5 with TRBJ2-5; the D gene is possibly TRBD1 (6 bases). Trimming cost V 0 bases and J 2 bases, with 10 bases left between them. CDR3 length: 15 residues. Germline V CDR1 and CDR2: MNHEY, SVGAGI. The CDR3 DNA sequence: TGTGCCAGCAGTTACTCCCGGACAGAACAAGAGACCCAGTACTTC. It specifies CASSYSRTEQETQYF.

The CDR3 DNA reads as TGTGCCAGCAGGGAAGCGGGAACAAGGAACACCGGGGAGCTGTTTTTT. Protein product: CASREAGTRNTGELFF. The rearrangement uses TRBV7-2 and TRBJ2-2; the match to TRBD2 covers 7 bases. CDR3 length equals 16 residues. J gave up 1 base and V 6 bases, and 8 bases lay outside the gene matches. CDR1 is SGHTA, CDR2 FQGNSA, per germline. Together with reference TRBV7-2 and TRBJ2-2, the CDR3 gives the full variable domain: GAGVSQSPSNKVTEKGKDVELRCDPISGHTALYWYRQSLGQGLEFLIYFQGNSAPDKSGLPSDRFSAERTGGSVSTLTIQRTQQEDSAVYLCASREAGTRNTGELFFGEGSRLTVL.

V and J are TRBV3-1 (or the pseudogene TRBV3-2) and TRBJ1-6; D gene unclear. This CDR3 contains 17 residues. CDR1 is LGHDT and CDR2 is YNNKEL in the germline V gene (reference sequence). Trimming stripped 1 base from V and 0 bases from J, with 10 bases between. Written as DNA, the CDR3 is TGTGCCAGCAGCCAAGGACCGGCGGGCTCCTATAATTCACCCCTCCACTTT. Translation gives CASSQGPAGSYNSPLHF.